This passage covers 12 T cell receptor beta chains from one sample sequenced in a study of blood T cell repertoires in COVID-19. Sequencing was performed with immunoSEQ multiplex PCR; in TCRdb, only in-frame clones are kept and a portion is missing. The sample contains around 250,000 clones, around 88% of which appear only once. The sample consisted of peripheral blood. These receptors were collected from an elderly man with acute or convalescent COVID-19.

The V call is TRBV19, the J call TRBJ2-2; 10 nucleotides match TRBD2. The trim removed 2 bases at V and 6 bases at J, leaving 6 bases unmatched. The CDR3 is 16 amino acids. Germline CDR1 and CDR2: LNHDA and SQIVND (reference sequence). This CDR3 reads CASSISSGSLAGELFF. The CDR3 DNA follows: TGTGCCAGTAGTATATCTAGCGGGAGTTTGGCCGGGGAGCTGTTTTTT.

The chain has TRBV28 and TRBJ2-7, with D maybe TRBD2 (5 bases). V lost 3 bases to trimming and J lost 3 bases, with 15 bases between them. CDR3 length: 15 amino acids. Germline V gene data show CDR1 as MDHEN and CDR2 as SYDVKM. The CDR3 sequence: CASSLPGLSGYEQYF. CDR3 bases: TGTGCCAGCAGTTTGCCGGGGTTATCGGGCTACGAGCAGTACTTC.

The chain combines TRBV19 with TRBJ2-7, with D possibly TRBD1 on 6 matching bases. This CDR3 has 16 residues. Germline V CDR1 and CDR2: LNHDA, SQIVND (reference sequence). With 2 bases removed from V and 0 bases from J, the gap between germline ends came to 14 bases. The DNA of the CDR3 is TGTGCCAGTAGTATAAGCAGGGGTCGAAGCTCCTACGAGCAGTACTTC. Amino acids: CASSISRGRSSYEQYF.

The gene calls are TRBV11-3 and TRBJ2-2; D may be TRBD1 (6 bases). The CDR3 is made up of 15 amino acids. V lost 2 bases and J 2 bases, leaving 9 bases between the germline ends. The germline V gene has CDR1 SGHNT and CDR2 YENEEA. The CDR3: CASSLSGTNTGELFF. CDR3 DNA: TGTGCCAGCAGCTTATCCGGGACAAACACCGGGGAGCTGTTTTTT.

The chain is built from TRBV7-8 and TRBJ1-5; D uncertain. V lost 3 bases and J 2 bases, leaving 11 bases between the germline ends. CDR1 and CDR2 from the germline V gene are SGHVS and FQNEAQ. This CDR3 spans 15 amino acids. The CDR3 DNA follows: TGTGCCAGCAGCTTCCCAGGCCTTGGCAATCAGCCCCAGCATTTT. It yields the protein CASSFPGLGNQPQHF.

The V call is TRBV5-4, the J call TRBJ1-1, with D uncertain. The ends were cut back, 3 bases at V and 0 bases at J, with 18 bases in the middle. The V gene's germline CDR1 is SGHNT and CDR2 YYREEE (reference sequence). This CDR3 is 17 amino acids long. The CDR3 reads CASSSGMARGMNTEAFF. The CDR3 region has the DNA TGTGCCAGCAGCTCGGGGATGGCCAGAGGGATGAACACTGAAGCTTTCTTT.

V usage is TRBV28 and J usage is TRBJ2-2; the match to TRBD2 covers 8 bases. Germline assignment: CDR1 MDHEN and CDR2 SYDVKM. The length of the CDR3 is 15 residues. The V gene end was trimmed by 5 bases and the J gene end by 3 bases; junction bases not matched to a gene: 5. As DNA, the CDR3 is TGTGCCAGCAGTCCCGGGACTAGACACACCGGGGAGCTGTTTTTT. Its translation: CASSPGTRHTGELFF.

V is TRBV28 and J is TRBJ2-5, with 11 bases matching TRBD2. The V gene's germline CDR1 is MDHEN and CDR2 SYDVKM. CDR3 length: 16 residues. V lost 5 bases and J lost 3; bases outside the gene matches: 8. CDR3 loop: CASSLWGTSGKETQYF. CDR3 DNA: TGTGCCAGCAGTCTTTGGGGGACTAGCGGCAAAGAGACCCAGTACTTC.

The J gene is TRBJ1-2, the V gene TRBV6-5; possible D gene TRBD1, 6 bases. Deletions cut 5 bases from V and 1 base from J, with 14 bases between. Germline values: CDR1 MNHEY, CDR2 SVGAGI. CDR3 size: 15 residues. The CDR3 loop reads CASSPVTQGNYGYTF. CDR3 nucleotides: TGTGCCAGCAGTCCCGTCACACAGGGTAACTATGGCTACACCTTC.

The V and J genes are TRBV6-5 and TRBJ1-1, with 8 bases that match TRBD1. The CDR3 contains 14 residues. Germline V CDR1 and CDR2: MNHEY, SVGAGI. Trimming took 6 bases from V and 0 from J; bases not matched to a gene: 3. The CDR3 coding sequence is TGTGCCAGCAGAGGACAGGGATTGAACACTGAAGCTTTCTTT. Translated: CASRGQGLNTEAFF.

This clone turned up a few times. The genes are TRBV7-3 and TRBJ1-5; D gene unclear. CDR3 length equals 12 residues. The V gene lost 2 bases and the J gene lost 10 bases, with 9 bases spanning the gap. Germline-derived CDR1 and CDR2 are SGHTA and FQGTGA. The chain's CDR3 is CASSLPPGPQHF. In DNA, the CDR3 is TGTGCCAGCAGCTTACCTCCGGGACCCCAGCATTTT.

The rearrangement uses TRBV5-1 and TRBJ2-7; 11 nucleotides match TRBD2. Trimming removed 0 bases from V and 6 bases from J; junction bases left unmatched: 8. CDR3 length: 16 amino acids. Germline V gene lookup returns CDR1 SGHRS and CDR2 YFSETQ. The CDR3 spells CASSLAAIAGGLEQYF. The CDR3 DNA sequence: TGCGCCAGCAGCTTGGCCGCAATAGCGGGAGGGCTCGAGCAGTACTTC. The variable domain in full, with the rest retrieved from reference TRBV5-1 and TRBJ2-7, is KAGVTQTPRYLIKTRGQQVTLSCSPISGHRSVSWYQQTPGQGLQFLFEYFSETQRNKGNFPGRFSGRQFSNSRSEMNVSTLELGDSALYLCASSLAAIAGGLEQYFGPGTRLTVT.